The TCR beta chain described here comes from a study of blood T cell repertoires in COVID-19. Trimming removed 5 bases at V and 8 bases at J, with 15 bases between. The length of the CDR3 is 13 residues. Germline CDR1 and CDR2: SGHTA and FQGTGA. Per the study methods: Amplifying reference gene primers gave estimates of nucleated cell counts. Measured with immunoSEQ multiplex PCR; TCRdb has only the in-frame clones, and not every one. From that table come the V and J calls and clone size; the DNA was used to work out D and trimming. Among roughly 220,000 clones listed, around 87% were seen once. The specimen sequenced was peripheral blood. The clonotype was recovered from a man in his sixties with acute or convalescent COVID-19. The rearrangement joins TRBV7-3 to TRBJ1-2, with D perhaps TRBD1 (5 bases). CDR3 in amino acids: CASSPGGGRGYTF. The CDR3 DNA reads as TGTGCCAGCAGCCCCGGGGGTGGTAGGGGCTACACCTTC.